The clone carrying this TCR beta chain was observed a handful of times. Its antigen remains unknown. A read error may produce the germline difference seen at one junction end. Healthy Caucasians supplied all donations. The data derive from a study of identical twins. Whole-study results and caveats: One should note that invariant MAIT and iNKT cells could partly confound zero-insertion analyses. Recombination models fit unrelated individuals' TCR alpha sharing but underestimated twins'.

TCRdb called the 5' RACE reads again in MiXCR, with one record for every CDR3 protein. The sample includes roughly 250,000 distinct CDR3 sequences, approximately 7.3% of them seen just once. This sample was shared with a second study, whose subject was yellow fever vaccine responses in identical twins.

The receptor was derived from a woman aged 18-29 years in good health. Sequencing was carried out using CD8+ T cells sorted from blood.

This chain's CDR3 is CSARGGVSGANVLTF. DNA for the CDR3: TGCAGTGCCAGAGGTGGCGTTTCTGGGGCCAACGTCCTGACTTTC. V gene TRBV20-1 combines with J gene TRBJ2-6, with unresolved D. The germline gives CDR1 DFQATT, CDR2 SNEGSKA (reference sequence). CDR3 length: 15 amino acids.